This TCR beta chain was captured in a study of blood T cell repertoires in COVID-19. For the study at large: PBMCs, B-cell-depleted T cells, or T cells provided the cDNA or gDNA that made up the material.

Methods used by the authors: Estimated nucleated cell counts came from reference gene primer amplification. Only in-frame clones appear in the TCRdb table, and some are missing; sequencing was by immunoSEQ multiplex PCR. The D gene and trimming were derived from the DNA, and the V and J assignments and clone size from that table. The sample contains 150,000 to 200,000 clones, over 80% of which appear only once. The V and J ends lost 4 bases and 2 bases respectively, with 8 bases between them. The CDR3 runs 13 residues. Germline CDR1 MDHEN, CDR2 SYDVKM. Input material: peripheral blood. This chain links TRBV28 with TRBJ1-2; D may be TRBD1 (6 bases). This clonotype was sampled from a man under 40 with COVID-19, enrolled during active disease. CDR3 sequence: CASSYRANYGYTF. The DNA for the CDR3 is TGTGCCAGCAGTTACAGGGCCAACTATGGCTACACCTTC.